The clone carrying this TCR beta chain occurred a few times. The data were obtained in a study of blood T cells in healthy people across ages. Alongside a J-beta primer mix, a sample-barcoded 5' primer served in a second PCR lasting roughly 6 to 11 cycles. TCRdb analysed the 5' RACE reads with MiXCR anew, one entry per CDR3 protein. Among approximately 690,000 distinct CDR3 sequences listed, around 41% were seen once. The sample consisted of blood. This TCR was recovered from a man at least 80 years old in good health.

The CDR3 bases are TGTGCCAGCAGCACACCGACAGGGAAGGATGGCGAGCAGTACTTC. Its translation: CASSTPTGKDGEQYF. The chain employs TRBV7-9 and TRBJ2-7, with 7 bases that match TRBD1. After removal of 5 bases from V and 6 bases from J, the junction contained 13 bases not matched to a gene. CDR1 is SEHNR, CDR2 FQNEAQ, per germline (reference sequence). CDR3 length: 15 amino acids.